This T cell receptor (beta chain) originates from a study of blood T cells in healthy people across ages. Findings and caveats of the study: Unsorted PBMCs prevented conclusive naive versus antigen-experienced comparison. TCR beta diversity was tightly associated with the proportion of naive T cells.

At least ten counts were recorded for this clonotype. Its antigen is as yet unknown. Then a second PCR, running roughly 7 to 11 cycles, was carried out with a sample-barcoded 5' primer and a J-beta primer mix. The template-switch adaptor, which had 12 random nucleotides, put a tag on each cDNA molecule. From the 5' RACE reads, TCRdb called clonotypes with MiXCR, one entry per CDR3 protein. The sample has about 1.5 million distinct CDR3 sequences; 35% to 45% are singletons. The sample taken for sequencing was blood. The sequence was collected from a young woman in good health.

CDR3: CASRGTSGQHTQYF. The CDR3 DNA is TGTGCCAGCAGGGGGACTAGCGGGCAACATACGCAGTATTTT. The chain is built from TRBV12-3 or TRBV12-4 and TRBJ2-3, with 12 positions matching TRBD2. This CDR3 spans 14 amino acids. V lost 6 bases to trimming and J lost 7 bases; unmatched junction nucleotides: 5.